Below, one T cell receptor (beta chain) is given with its context. Its target is not known. Clones were sequenced by immunoSEQ multiplex PCR, and TCRdb holds only the in-frame ones, with some missing. This sample has about 2.1 million clones, with just under 95% found just once. Positively selected for CCR7, the CD45RO-negative cells used as naive CD8 cells excluded terminally differentiated effector memory CD45RA+ cells. The data were obtained in a study of shared clonotypes between healthy human individuals. Study-level background: Each donor had three CD4 naive, three CD4 memory, two CD8 naive and one CD8 memory plate.

Study-level points and caveats: Naive CD4 clonotypes overlapped across a handful of donors at approximately 5.5%. Donors were few, which limited the genetic and exposure-history diversity represented.

The sequenced material came from naive CD8+ T cells from PBMCs. The origin of this receptor is a man younger than 30 in good health. Some clones in this sample may be carry-over from other donors' samples.

The CDR3 DNA reads as TGTGCCATCAGTGAGGAGACACCTCGGGATGGCTACACCTTC. This gives the protein CAISEETPRDGYTF. V gene TRBV10-3 combines with J gene TRBJ1-2; no definite D call. Trimming took off 2 bases at V and 6 bases at J, with 13 bases between the two ends. The germline gives CDR1 ENHRY, CDR2 SYGVKD. This CDR3 is built from 14 residues.